The 22 T cell receptor beta chains presented below share a single source sample, sequenced in a study of CD8 T cells in ankylosing spondylitis. General study findings and limits: Characteristic, it appeared, of ankylosing spondylitis blood was a TCR beta motif of roughly 8 highly homologous variants.

TCRdb re-called the 5' RACE reads with MiXCR, one entry per CDR3 protein. The sample includes some 800,000 distinct CDR3 sequences, about 12% of them seen just once. Their specific antigens are unknown. The sample comprised blood, either unsorted or a sorted T cell fraction (not recorded which). The receptors were gathered from a male donor with ankylosing spondylitis.

This chain uses TRBV5-1 with TRBJ2-3, with a possible D match to TRBD1 (5 bases). The CDR3 sequence is 17 residues long. V gave up 0 bases and J gave up 6 bases, with 20 bases separating them. The germline V gene encodes CDR1 SGHRS and CDR2 YFSETQ. The CDR3 bases are TGCGCCAGCAGCTTGGCCTTAGCAGGGATGGTGGCGGATACGCAGTATTTT. It yields the protein CASSLALAGMVADTQYF. Based on the CDR3 plus reference TRBV5-1 and TRBJ2-3, the full variable domain is KAGVTQTPRYLIKTRGQQVTLSCSPISGHRSVSWYQQTPGQGLQFLFEYFSETQRNKGNFPGRFSGRQFSNSRSEMNVSTLELGDSALYLCASSLALAGMVADTQYFGPGTRLTVL.

This chain joins TRBV5-6 and TRBJ1-6; D uncertain. The germline V gene encodes CDR1 SGHDT and CDR2 YYEEEE. The V end lost 4 bases, the J end lost 7 bases, and 12 bases lay between the germline ends. This CDR3 is built from 14 residues. The CDR3 is CASSAAGRNSPLHF. The CDR3, as DNA: TGTGCCAGCAGCGCCGCAGGCCGAAATTCACCCCTCCACTTT.

This clonotype came up many times. The rearrangement links TRBV29-1 to TRBJ1-2, with a possible D match to TRBD1 (6 bases). The CDR3 spans 12 residues. The germline gives CDR1 SQVTM, CDR2 ANQGSEA. V lost 7 bases and J 10 bases, leaving 19 bases between the germline ends. The CDR3 reads CSAADTGLAYTF. CDR3 nucleotides: TGCAGCGCCGCCGACACAGGGCTGGCCTACACCTTC.

V is TRBV18 and J is TRBJ2-5, with D uncertain. From germline, CDR1 is KGHSH and CDR2 LQKENI. V lost 5 bases and J lost 2, with 18 bases in between. The CDR3 is made up of 16 amino acids. CDR3 sequence (DNA): TGTGCCAGCTCATTTTTCCCGCAGAGAAAACAAGAGACCCAGTACTTC. Protein: CASSFFPQRKQETQYF.

This clonotype was picked up a small number of times. The V call is TRBV20-1, the J call TRBJ1-6; TRBD1 is a possible D gene (5 bases). CDR3 length: 14 amino acids. Germline CDR1 DFQATT, CDR2 SNEGSKA (reference sequence). V was pared by 3 bases and J by 10 bases, with 16 bases between. CDR3 coding DNA: TGCAGTGCTAGCTTAGCGGGGCCCGGATCACCCCTCCACTTT. This encodes CSASLAGPGSPLHF.

This clonotype was picked up many times. The gene calls are TRBV4-2 and TRBJ2-1; 12 bases are shared with TRBD2. Per germline, CDR1 LGHNA and CDR2 YNFKEQ. V trimming: 2 bases; J trimming: 8 bases; junction bases outside the gene matches: 4. There are 15 residues in the CDR3. This chain's CDR3 is CASSQPGLAGDEQFF. The CDR3 bases are TGTGCCAGCAGCCAACCGGGACTAGCGGGTGATGAGCAGTTCTTC.

This clonotype was counted a few times. CDR3 nucleotides: TGTGCCACCAGGCACAGGGCTCGAGCAGATACGCAGTATTTT. Encoded protein: CATRHRARADTQYF. The chain joins TRBV15 to TRBJ2-3; perhaps TRBD1 as D (6 bases). Germline V gene sequence: CDR1 LNHNV, CDR2 YYDKDF (reference sequence). Trimming pared 6 bases from V and 4 bases from J, leaving 14 bases between. The CDR3 is 14 residues long.

This clonotype came up a few times. The rearrangement uses TRBV4-1 and TRBJ2-7; D is uncertain. Trimming took 4 bases from V and 9 from J, leaving 16 bases between them. The CDR3 consists of 13 residues. In germline, CDR1 is MGHRA, CDR2 YSYEKL. DNA of the CDR3: TGCGCCAGCAGCCCCTGGGTGGGTTCTATGCAGTACTTC. Its protein is CASSPWVGSMQYF.

This clonotype turned up a few times. The V gene is TRBV7-6, the J gene TRBJ2-3, with no clear D. The CDR3 consists of 16 residues. Deletions cut 5 bases from V and 4 bases from J, with 19 bases between. Germline V gene lookup returns CDR1 SGHVS and CDR2 FNYEAQ. The DNA for the CDR3 is TGTGCCAGCAGCCGCTCTTCTACGGCCGACCCAGATACGCAGTATTTT. Residues: CASSRSSTADPDTQYF.

The V call is TRBV2, the J call TRBJ2-1; no reliable D call. CDR3 length: 13 residues. The V end lost 6 bases, the J end lost 3 bases, and 9 bases lay between the germline ends. CDR1 is SNHLY and CDR2 is FYNNEI in the germline V gene. CDR3 in DNA: TGTGCCAGCAGGGACGCTAGCTACAATGAGCAGTTCTTC. Translation gives CASRDASYNEQFF.

This clonotype was counted between two and nine times. The chain is built from TRBV20-1 and TRBJ1-2; D remains unclear. The length of the CDR3 is 9 residues. The ends were cut back, 5 bases at V and 3 bases at J, with 1 base in the middle. Germline V gene lookup returns CDR1 DFQATT and CDR2 SNEGSKA (reference sequence). This CDR3 reads CSAHYGYTF. The CDR3 region has the DNA TGCAGTGCTCACTATGGCTACACCTTC.

This clonotype was found a few times. This chain uses TRBV27 with TRBJ2-7, with TRBD2 matching 12 bases. This CDR3 spans 15 amino acids. CDR1 and CDR2 from the germline V gene are MNHEY and SMNVEV (reference sequence). V gave up 5 bases and J gave up 2 bases; unmatched junction bases: 4. DNA for the CDR3: TGTGCCAGCAGTCCTAGCGGGAGGGACCCCTACGAGCAGTACTTC. This codes for CASSPSGRDPYEQYF.

In this sample, this clonotype turned up a few times. The V and J genes are TRBV20-1 and TRBJ2-3; TRBD2 matches at 16 bases. Germline loops: CDR1 DFQATT, CDR2 SNEGSKA (reference sequence). This CDR3 spans 15 amino acids. Trimming cost V 6 bases and J 4 bases; bases outside gene matches: 4. CDR3 sequence: CSAGTSGGASDTQYF. The DNA of the CDR3 is TGCAGTGCAGGGACTAGCGGGGGGGCCTCAGATACGCAGTATTTT.

This clonotype appeared a few times. The chain employs TRBV6-6 and TRBJ1-2; D remains ambiguous. Germline assignment: CDR1 MNHNY and CDR2 SVGAGI (reference sequence). The CDR3 is made up of 13 amino acids. Deletions cut 4 bases from V and 4 bases from J, with 10 bases between. The CDR3 here is CASSSPTLYGYTF. The CDR3 bases are TGTGCCAGCAGTTCCCCGACCCTCTATGGCTACACCTTC.

This clonotype was seen a few times. In DNA, the CDR3 is TGTGCCAGCTCCACAGGGGTGAGCACAGATACGCAGTATTTT. This encodes CASSTGVSTDTQYF. The rearrangement links TRBV7-9 to TRBJ2-3, with 7 positions matching TRBD1. CDR3 length: 14 amino acids. Per germline, CDR1 SEHNR and CDR2 FQNEAQ (reference sequence). The V segment lost 8 bases and the J segment 0 bases; nucleotides outside the gene matches: 5. Full variable domain (remainder filled in from reference TRBV7-9 and TRBJ2-3): DTGVSQNPRHKITKRGQNVTFRCDPISEHNRLYWYRQTLGQGPEFLTYFQNEAQLEKSRLLSDRFSAERPKGSFSTLEIQRTEQGDSAMYLCASSTGVSTDTQYFGPGTRLTVL.

This clonotype has a handful of counts. This chain connects TRBV20-1 to TRBJ1-2; D ambiguous. V was clipped by 2 bases and J by 4 bases, with 11 bases between them. Looked up from germline, CDR1 is DFQATT and CDR2 is SNEGSKA (reference sequence). This CDR3 is 13 amino acids long. In DNA form, the CDR3 reads TGCAGTGCTAGAATTAATGCATTCTATGGCTACACCTTC. This gives the protein CSARINAFYGYTF.

This clonotype turned up a few times. The chain has TRBV15 and TRBJ2-7, with a possible D match to TRBD1 (6 bases). The CDR3 is made up of 15 amino acids. Trimming took 1 base from V and 3 from J, leaving 13 bases between them. Germline-derived CDR1 and CDR2 are LNHNV and YYDKDF (reference sequence). The chain's CDR3 is CATSRGGGQFYEQYF. CDR3 nucleotide sequence: TGTGCCACCAGCAGAGGTGGTGGACAGTTCTACGAGCAGTACTTC. The full variable domain, its missing parts supplied by reference TRBV15 and TRBJ2-7, is DAMVIQNPRYQVTQFGKPVTLSCSQTLNHNVMYWYQQKSSQAPKLLFHYYDKDFNNEADTPDNFQSRRPNTSFCFLDIRSPGLGDTAMYLCATSRGGGQFYEQYFGPGTRLTVT.

In its sample, this clonotype was seen a few times. The chain links TRBV4-2 to TRBJ1-5; possibly TRBD1 for D (6 bases). Per germline, CDR1 LGHNA and CDR2 YNFKEQ. The V and J ends lost 4 bases and 4 bases respectively, with 17 bases between them. CDR3 length: 16 amino acids. The CDR3 coding sequence is TGTGCCAGCAGCCCCGGCGGGGCAGGGGAAAATCAGCCCCAGCATTTT. As protein: CASSPGGAGENQPQHF.

Only a few counts were recorded for this clonotype. The J gene is TRBJ2-1, the V gene TRBV11-2, with TRBD2 matching 11 bases. Germline lookup yields CDR1 SGHAT and CDR2 FQNNGV. V dropped 6 bases and J dropped 9; count of bases not matched to a gene: 4. This CDR3 is built from 13 residues. CDR3 coding DNA: TGTGCCAGCAGGAGACTAGCGGGAATTGAGCAGTTCTTC. It specifies CASRRLAGIEQFF.

This clonotype was detected only a few times. This chain connects TRBV5-6 to TRBJ1-2; no firm D call. In germline, CDR1 is SGHDT, CDR2 YYEEEE. This CDR3 is 11 amino acids long. V was cut by 1 base and J by 8 bases, with 6 bases left in between. The CDR3 is CASSLSMGYTF. The CDR3 DNA sequence: TGTGCCAGCAGCTTGTCTATGGGCTACACCTTC.

The chain has TRBV20-1 and TRBJ2-1; TRBD2 might be the D (7 bases). In germline, CDR1 is DFQATT, CDR2 SNEGSKA (reference sequence). The V end lost 3 bases, the J end lost 9 bases, and 18 bases lay between the germline ends. CDR3 length: 14 amino acids. Written as DNA, the CDR3 is TGCAGTGCTAGTGGCTTTAGGGGGGAGGGTGAGCAGTTCTTC. Translation: CSASGFRGEGEQFF.

The rearrangement joins TRBV4-1 to TRBJ1-4; D is undetermined. CDR1 is MGHRA, CDR2 YSYEKL, per germline. CDR3 size: 15 residues. Trimming removed 4 bases from V and 5 bases from J, with 14 bases in between. CDR3 region: CASSPRGQINEKLFF. DNA for the CDR3: TGCGCCAGCAGCCCACGAGGCCAGATAAATGAAAAACTGTTTTTT.